This passage covers 24 T cell receptor beta chains from one sample sequenced in a study of blood T cells in healthy people across ages. Together with a sample-barcoded 5' primer, a J-beta primer mix was included in a second PCR lasting about 7 to 11 cycles. TCRdb called the 5' RACE reads again in MiXCR, with one record for every CDR3 protein. The sample lists 1.5 million to 2 million distinct CDR3 sequences; approximately 28% were seen once. Sequenced: blood. The origin of the receptors is a woman aged 25 to 39 in good health.

Points on this clonotype: It differs at one base from a far larger clone, so likely a read error. V and J are TRBV11-2 and TRBJ1-1; D gene ambiguous. CDR3 length: 13 amino acids. From germline, CDR1 is SGHAT and CDR2 FQNNGV. The V end lost 3 bases, the J end lost 3 bases, and 8 bases lay between the germline ends. The CDR3 region has the DNA TGTGCCAGCAGCTTTGGGGAGCACACTGAAGCTTTCTTT. It codes for CASSFGEHTEAFF. Looking up the rest from reference TRBV11-2 and TRBJ1-1 gives the full variable domain: EAGVAQSPRYKIIEKRQSVAFWCNPISGHATLYWYQQILGQGPKLLIQFQNNGVVDDSQLPKDRFSAERLKGVDSTLKIQPAKLEDSAVYLCASSFGEHTEAFFGQGTRLTVV.

This clonotype was counted many times. The chain combines TRBV7-9 with TRBJ2-1; 13 nucleotides line up with TRBD2. This CDR3 is 15 amino acids long. V lost 2 bases and J lost 6; bases outside the gene matches: 1. CDR1 and CDR2 (germline): SEHNR, FQNEAQ (reference sequence). The CDR3 reads CASSLRTSGSNEQFF. The CDR3 nucleotides are TGTGCCAGCAGCTTAAGGACTAGCGGGAGCAATGAGCAGTTCTTC.

The CDR3 bases are TGCGCCAGCAGCTACGAGGGGCCAGACACCGGGGAGCTGTTTTTT. Residues: CASSYEGPDTGELFF. The chain is built from TRBV5-1 and TRBJ2-2; D may be TRBD1 or TRBD2 (5 bases each). Germline CDR1 is SGHRS and CDR2 is YFSETQ. CDR3 length equals 15 residues. V was cut by 3 bases and J by 3 bases, with 12 bases left in between.

In its sample, this clonotype was seen a few times. A read error may explain this, as a much larger clone is one base away. The J gene is TRBJ2-3, the V gene TRBV20-1, with 7 nucleotides matching TRBD1. The germline V gene encodes CDR1 DFQATT and CDR2 SNEGSKA (reference sequence). The CDR3 loop spans 14 amino acids. CDR3 sequence (DNA): TGCAGTACTAGGGAACAGGGGCGCACAGATACGCAGTATTTT. This sequence encodes CSTREQGRTDTQYF.

Ten or more counts support this clonotype. The rearrangement uses TRBV20-1 and TRBJ2-5, with 10 nucleotides matching TRBD2. CDR1 DFQATT and CDR2 SNEGSKA come from the germline V gene (reference sequence). The CDR3 has 14 residues. J lost 7 bases, V lost 6 bases, and 11 bases had no gene match. The CDR3: CSAGTSVSLGTQYF. CDR3 nucleotide sequence: TGCAGTGCCGGGACTAGCGTTTCCCTAGGGACCCAGTACTTC.

The rearrangement uses TRBV29-1 and TRBJ1-1, with D unclear. The germline V gene encodes CDR1 SQVTM and CDR2 ANQGSEA. V lost 4 bases and J lost 1, with 13 bases in between. The CDR3 has 14 amino acids. Here the CDR3 DNA reads TGCAGCGTTGGGAGGAGAAGTGGGAACACTGAAGCTTTCTTT. It is translated as CSVGRRSGNTEAFF. Filled out from reference TRBV29-1 and TRBJ1-1, the complete variable domain reads SAVISQKPSRDICQRGTSLTIQCQVDSQVTMMFWYRQQPGQSLTLIATANQGSEATYESGFVIDKFPISRPNLTFSTLTVSNMSPEDSSIYLCSVGRRSGNTEAFFGQGTRLTVV.

With regard to this clonotype: The junction does not match germline at one end; this may be a read error. This chain uses TRBV5-1 with TRBJ2-6, with 10 bases fitting TRBD1. This CDR3 is 20 amino acids long. Per germline, CDR1 SGHRS and CDR2 YFSETQ. CDR3 region: CASSLPLETGGLSRANVLTF. DNA of the CDR3: TGCGCCAGCAGCCTGCCCCTTGAGACAGGGGGCCTCTCTAGGGCCAACGTCCTGACTTTC.

This clonotype came up many times. The rearrangement uses TRBV20-1 and TRBJ1-5; D possibly corresponds to TRBD1 (6 bases). Trimming removed 0 bases from V and 4 bases from J, with 7 bases in between. Germline V gives CDR1 DFQATT, CDR2 SNEGSKA (reference sequence). This CDR3 has 13 amino acids. CDR3 protein: CSARDTGNQPQHF. As DNA, the CDR3 is TGCAGTGCTAGAGATACAGGGAATCAGCCCCAGCATTTT.

As DNA, the CDR3 is TGTGCCAGCAGCCAAGAAGTGGTAGCGGGGTACTACGAGCAGTACTTC. Amino acids: CASSQEVVAGYYEQYF. This chain links TRBV14 with TRBJ2-4; 8 nucleotides match TRBD2. TRBJ2-7 matches the DNA end more closely, so the J call is doubtful. The CDR3 has 16 amino acids. The germline V gene encodes CDR1 SGHDN and CDR2 FVKESK.

CDR3 in amino acids: CASSLETARGAQYF. CDR3 DNA sequence: TGCGCCAGCAGCTTAGAAACTGCGCGAGGCGCCCAGTACTTC. The chain combines TRBV5-1 with TRBJ2-5; D not certain. Germline V CDR1 and CDR2: SGHRS, YFSETQ. Between the trimmed V and J ends, which lost 2 bases and 9 bases, there was a span of 17 bases. This CDR3 region has 14 residues.

The chain joins TRBV5-1 to TRBJ2-1; 9 bases match TRBD2. The CDR3 contains 15 residues. The V segment lost 0 bases and the J segment 7 bases; nucleotides outside the gene matches: 5. Looked up from germline, CDR1 is SGHRS and CDR2 is YFSETQ. The CDR3 nucleotides read TGCGCCAGCAGCTTGGGACTAGCGGCCGTAAATGAGCAGTTCTTC. Translation: CASSLGLAAVNEQFF.

The chain carries TRBV3-1 and TRBJ2-1; D possibly corresponds to TRBD2 (6 bases). Germline-derived CDR1 and CDR2 are LGHDT and YNNKEL (reference sequence). The ends were cut back, 4 bases at V and 11 bases at J, with 15 bases in the middle. The CDR3 loop spans 13 amino acids. This CDR3 reads CASSPEAGRQQFF. The CDR3 nucleotides read TGTGCCAGCAGCCCAGAGGCGGGGCGGCAGCAGTTCTTC.

This clonotype was counted a single time. The V call is TRBV12-3 or TRBV12-4, the J call TRBJ2-3; D gene ambiguous. This CDR3 has 12 residues. V lost 3 bases to trimming and J lost 13 bases, with 14 bases between them. The CDR3 DNA follows: TGTGCCAGCAGTTTGAGTAGTAATGCGGAGTATTTT. Translated, it gives CASSLSSNAEYF.

The gene calls are TRBV18 and TRBJ1-4; no clear D. CDR3 length: 16 amino acids. Trimming removed 6 bases from V and 0 bases from J, with 14 bases in between. The V gene's germline CDR1 is KGHSH and CDR2 LQKENI. The CDR3 here is CASSAGRSATNEKLFF. The CDR3 nucleotides are TGTGCCAGCTCCGCGGGCAGGTCGGCAACTAATGAAAAACTGTTTTTT.

As to this clonotype: At one end, the junction sequence differs from germline, possibly due to a read error. The V call is TRBV7-9, the J call TRBJ1-5; D is ambiguous. This CDR3 has 13 amino acids. Germline CDR1 is SEHNR and CDR2 is FQNEAQ (reference sequence). CDR3 sequence (DNA): TGTTCCAGCAGCTTTTCCGCCGGGAATCCCCAGCATTTT. Its protein product is CSSSFSAGNPQHF.

The table lists this clonotype with many counts. The chain is built from TRBV7-9 and TRBJ2-1, with D tentatively TRBD1 (5 bases). The length of the CDR3 is 17 residues. Germline V CDR1 and CDR2: SEHNR, FQNEAQ (reference sequence). The V end was cut by 1 base, the J end by 0 bases, with 13 bases between. The CDR3 is CASSLGGHRNSYNEQFF. CDR3 DNA: TGTGCCAGCAGCTTAGGAGGACACCGTAACTCCTACAATGAGCAGTTCTTC.

The rearrangement joins TRBV2 to TRBJ1-2; maybe TRBD1 (5 bases). The germline V gene has CDR1 SNHLY and CDR2 FYNNEI. The CDR3 consists of 15 residues. Trimming removed 5 bases at V and 0 bases at J, with 13 bases between. The CDR3, as DNA: TGTGCCAGCAGTCTGAACAGGAGAGCTAACTATGGCTACACCTTC. This sequence encodes CASSLNRRANYGYTF.

This clonotype was counted at least ten times. At one end the junction does not follow the germline gene, possibly because of a read error. The V and J genes are TRBV10-3 and TRBJ2-7; D is perhaps TRBD1 (5 bases). The CDR3 has 12 amino acids. Per the germline V gene, CDR1 is ENHRY and CDR2 is SYGVKD. CDR3 DNA sequence: TGTGCCATCTCTACAGGTTCCTACGATCAGTACTTC. It yields the protein CAISTGSYDQYF.

This clonotype was seen more than once but under ten times. The chain couples TRBV5-1 to TRBJ2-3; possibly TRBD2 for D (6 bases). Germline CDR1 SGHRS, CDR2 YFSETQ. V was pared by 0 bases and J by 6 bases, with 14 bases between. This CDR3 spans 15 amino acids. This chain's CDR3 is CASSLESGRDDTQYF. The CDR3 DNA follows: TGCGCCAGCAGCTTGGAATCCGGGAGAGATGATACGCAGTATTTT.

The sample holds many counts of this clonotype. This sequence joins TRBV20-1 and TRBJ1-2; TRBD1 matches at 7 bases. The V and J ends lost 0 bases and 5 bases, in that order; junction bases with no gene match: 6. The CDR3 extends over 14 amino acids. In germline, CDR1 is DFQATT, CDR2 SNEGSKA (reference sequence). The CDR3 spells CSARERQGLYGYTF. DNA of the CDR3: TGCAGTGCTAGAGAACGACAGGGACTATATGGCTACACCTTC.

This clonotype was counted many times. V usage is TRBV6-2 or TRBV6-3 and J usage is TRBJ2-5, with D perhaps matching TRBD1 (6 bases). Trimming left V 3 bases short and J 4 bases short, with 12 bases between. This CDR3 has 14 residues. CDR1 is MNHEY and CDR2 is SVGEGT in the germline V gene. The CDR3 here is CASSYTGRGETQYF. CDR3 in DNA: TGTGCCAGCAGTTATACAGGGCGTGGAGAGACCCAGTACTTC.

Comments on this clonotype: The junction differs from germline at one of its ends, possibly a read error. This chain joins TRBV5-1 and TRBJ1-2; weak D call: TRBD1 (6 bases). Germline V gene sequence: CDR1 SGHRS, CDR2 YFSETQ. The CDR3 contains 14 residues. The CDR3 is CASSLEQGSYGNTF. The CDR3 DNA reads as TGCGCCAGCAGCTTGGAACAGGGTAGCTATGGCAACACCTTC. Looking up the rest from reference TRBV5-1 and TRBJ1-2 gives the full variable domain: KAGVTQTPRYLIKTRGQQVTLSCSPISGHRSVSWYQQTPGQGLQFLFEYFSETQRNKGNFPGRFSGRQFSNSRSEMNVSTLELGDSALYLCASSLEQGSYGNTFGSGTRLTVV.

About this clonotype: At one end, the junction sequence differs from germline, possibly due to a read error. The V and J genes are TRBV14 and TRBJ2-7; D is uncertain. CDR3 length: 12 amino acids. The V gene's germline CDR1 is SGHDN and CDR2 FVKESK. The CDR3 loop is CASSQVSDEQHF. DNA for the CDR3: TGTGCCAGCAGCCAAGTGTCAGACGAGCAGCACTTC.

The sample holds many counts of this clonotype. The germline gene is not matched at one end of the junction; a read error may be the cause. In nucleotides, the CDR3 is TGTGCCAGCAGCTTGGCCGGGTCTCTGAACACTGAAGCTTTCTTT. Residues: CASSLAGSLNTEAFF. This chain joins TRBV5-1 and TRBJ1-1; D remains unclear. Germline CDR1 SGHRS, CDR2 YFSETQ. The CDR3 runs 15 residues.